A selection of T cell receptor beta chains follows, all from one sample in a study of T cell responses to AZD1222 COVID-19 vaccine. Measured with immunoSEQ multiplex PCR; TCRdb has only the in-frame clones, and not every one. The sample includes about 150,000 clones, approximately 85% of them seen just once. This specimen consisted of peripheral blood, obtained on day 0 of AZD1222 vaccination. These receptors originate from an adult in good health. The CDR3 runs from the conserved cysteine through the conserved F or W. Each record gives: CDR3 length, clone size, V gene, D gene, J gene, CDR3 protein, CDR3 DNA. The D gene is left open where the match is weak. The size of a clone is reported for some rows only, either as once, few or many, or as a class for expanded clones.

11	NA	TRBV6-6	NA	TRBJ2-1	CASSYSNEQFF	TGTGCCAGCAGTTACTCGAATGAGCAGTTCTTC
15	NA	TRBV6-5	TRBD1	TRBJ1-3	CASSLQGGSGNTIYF	TGTGCCAGCAGTTTACAGGGGGGATCTGGAAACACCATATATTTT
16	NA	TRBV10-3	NA	TRBJ2-3	CAISELAGSGTDTQYF	TGTGCCATCAGTGAGCTGGCCGGGAGCGGGACAGATACGCAGTATTTT
14	NA	TRBV6-5	NA	TRBJ1-4	CASSYGGGNEKLFF	TGTGCCAGCAGTTACGGGGGAGGGAATGAAAAACTGTTTTTT
14	NA	TRBV10-1	NA	TRBJ2-1	CASCGGSSYNEQFF	TGCGCCAGCTGTGGGGGGAGCTCCTACAATGAGCAGTTCTTC
13	NA	TRBV6-1	NA	TRBJ1-2	CASSESVNYGYTF	TGTGCCAGCAGTGAATCAGTTAACTATGGCTACACCTTC
13	NA	TRBV18	NA	TRBJ1-6	CASSDMKGTPLHF	TGTGCCAGCTCAGATATGAAGGGCACACCCCTCCACTTT
12	once	TRBV2	NA	TRBJ2-7	CASKVGTYEQYF	TGTGCCAGCAAAGTCGGAACCTACGAGCAGTACTTC
16	NA	TRBV5-4	NA	TRBJ1-5	CASSNGGISENQPQHF	TGTGCCAGCAGCAACGGGGGTATAAGCGAAAATCAGCCCCAGCATTTT
13	NA	TRBV10-3	NA	TRBJ1-1	CAISESPGTEAFF	TGTGCCATCAGTGAGTCGCCCGGCACTGAAGCTTTCTTT
15	NA	TRBV2	TRBD1	TRBJ2-3	CASSRGQGDPDTQYF	TGTGCCAGCAGTAGGGGACAGGGTGACCCAGATACGCAGTATTTT
12	NA	TRBV28	TRBD1	TRBJ1-2	CASHRGHFGYTF	TGTGCCAGCCACAGGGGGCATTTTGGCTACACCTTC
13	NA	TRBV5-1	NA	TRBJ1-2	CASSVQGGEGYTF	TGCGCCAGCAGCGTACAGGGTGGAGAGGGCTACACCTTC
13	NA	TRBV11-2	NA	TRBJ2-3	CASSLRGTDTQYF	TGTGCCAGCAGCTTAAGGGGCACAGATACGCAGTATTTT
15	NA	TRBV6-1	NA	TRBJ1-6	CASSEKGQPNSPLHF	TGTGCCAGCAGTGAAAAGGGACAACCAAATTCACCCCTCCACTTT
13	NA	TRBV2	NA	TRBJ1-1	CASIRGGAPKAFF	TGTGCCAGCATCCGGGGAGGGGCCCCAAAAGCTTTCTTT
16	NA	TRBV6-1	NA	TRBJ1-5	CASSEYRELRNPPQHF	TGTGCCAGCAGTGAATACAGGGAACTGAGGAATCCGCCCCAGCATTTT
11	few	TRBV19	NA	TRBJ1-1	CAIRGTAEAFF	TGTGCCATCCGGGGGACGGCTGAAGCTTTCTTT
13	NA	TRBV5-1	NA	TRBJ2-7	CASSPRQTYEQYF	TGCGCCAGCAGCCCAAGACAGACCTACGAGCAGTACTTC
14	NA	TRBV18	NA	TRBJ1-6	CASSPSGVNSPLHF	TGTGCCAGCTCCCCCTCGGGAGTTAATTCACCCCTCCACTTT
14	NA	TRBV30	NA	TRBJ1-3	CAWRVGSSGNTIYF	TGTGCCTGGAGGGTGGGTAGCTCTGGAAACACCATATATTTT
16	once	TRBV5-4	TRBD2	TRBJ2-3	CASSGRLAGGTDTQYF	TGTGCCAGCAGCGGCCGACTAGCGGGGGGCACAGATACGCAGTATTTT
13	few	TRBV2	TRBD1	TRBJ1-4	CASNRGFGEKLFF	TGTGCCAGCAACAGGGGATTCGGGGAAAAACTGTTTTTT
14	NA	TRBV2	NA	TRBJ1-6	CASSEGTAVGPLHF	TGTGCCAGCAGTGAAGGGACCGCCGTGGGGCCCCTCCACTTT
13	NA	TRBV6-6	TRBD1	TRBJ1-1	CASIHGGQGEAFF	TGTGCCAGCATCCATGGGGGACAGGGTGAAGCTTTCTTT
18	few	TRBV2	TRBD1	TRBJ1-6	CASSVPTGEASYNSPLHF	TGTGCCAGCAGTGTCCCCACAGGGGAAGCGTCCTATAATTCACCCCTCCACTTT
14	NA	TRBV10-1	NA	TRBJ2-1	CASGGADAYNEQFF	TGCGCCAGTGGGGGGGCTGATGCCTACAATGAGCAGTTCTTC